The entry that follows covers one TCR beta chain sequence. The CDR3 loop spans 14 amino acids. V lost 0 bases to trimming and J lost 2 bases, with 8 bases between them. Germline V gene lookup returns CDR1 SGHDT and CDR2 YYEEEE. The data are from a study of response to subunit inactivated influenza vaccine. TCRdb processed the RT-PCR reads anew with MiXCR; each CDR3 protein has one entry. The data show about 540,000 distinct CDR3 sequences, around a quarter seen once. The sample was also linked to a second study, of T cells expressing NK-cell markers. From that second work: Researchers built TCR beta cDNA using 5'RACE template switching with UMIs. Sorted T-cell subsets CD3+CD56+NKG2C+, CD3+CD56+NKG2C- and CD3+CD56-NKG2C+ were TCR beta-sequenced. Sorting was restricted to alpha-beta TCR T cells by an anti-gamma-delta TCR antibody in several experiments. Of the CD8+ T cell pool in roughly six donors, roughly 1.0-8% was accounted for by dominant NKG2C+ clonotypes. These clonotypes also led the CD3+CD56-NKG2C+ fraction in several donors.

The specimen was CD4+ T cells sorted from PBMCs, collected about 11 days after vaccination. The receptor comes from a man aged 45-65 years who received an inactivated influenza vaccine. V usage is TRBV5-6 and J usage is TRBJ1-2; D is ambiguous. The CDR3 DNA reads TGTGCCAGCAGCTTGGGGGCCACCAACTATGGCTACACCTTC. It encodes CASSLGATNYGYTF. The full variable domain, its missing parts supplied by reference TRBV5-6 and TRBJ1-2, is DAGVTQSPTHLIKTRGQQVTLRCSPKSGHDTVSWYQQALGQGPQFIFQYYEEEERQRGNFPDRFSGHQFPNYSSELNVNALLLGDSALYLCASSLGATNYGYTFGSGTRLTVV.